Each of the 29 T cell receptor beta chains below was sequenced from the same sample in a study of blood T cells in healthy people across ages. A second PCR, run for roughly 7 to 12 cycles, used a sample-barcoded 5' primer plus a J-beta primer mix. TCRdb passed the 5' RACE reads through MiXCR, listing each CDR3 protein once. This sample has almost 1 million distinct CDR3 sequences, with roughly 51% found just once. Sequenced: blood. Receptors were obtained from a woman aged 55-70 years in good health.

V usage is TRBV6-1 and J usage is TRBJ2-3; 8 positions agree with TRBD1. Germline values: CDR1 MNHNS, CDR2 SASEGT. This CDR3 comprises 16 residues. Germline trimming cut 8 bases from V and 4 bases from J; bases unmatched to any gene: 14. CDR3 residues: CASARRRQGYPDTQYF. In DNA, the CDR3 is TGTGCCAGCGCTCGCCGGCGACAGGGGTACCCAGATACGCAGTATTTT.

The chain combines TRBV12-3 or TRBV12-4 with TRBJ2-1; D gene uncertain. The DNA end is more similar to TRBJ2-7, so the J call may be wrong. This CDR3 region has 14 residues. Written as DNA, the CDR3 is TGTGCCAGCAGTTACACCTCTTCCTACAATGAGCAGTACTTC. Translated, it gives CASSYTSSYNEQYF.

This clonotype was observed once. The chain has TRBV27 and TRBJ2-7; D is uncertain. V was cut by 7 bases and J by 3 bases, with 4 bases left in between. CDR3 length equals 10 residues. Germline V lookup: CDR1 MNHEY, CDR2 SMNVEV (reference sequence). The CDR3 spells CASKRYEQYF. CDR3 nucleotide sequence: TGTGCCAGCAAACGCTACGAGCAGTACTTC.

The chain links TRBV13 to TRBJ2-7; no firm D call. The J call may not be correct, given that the DNA end is closer to TRBJ2-5. Germline assignment: CDR1 PRHDT and CDR2 FYEKMQ (reference sequence). The CDR3 runs to 14 residues. CDR3 DNA: TGTGCCAGCAGCTCCCGACGGACCATTCGGACCCAGTACTTC. Protein sequence: CASSSRRTIRTQYF.

The chain carries TRBV5-1 and TRBJ2-5; D is tentatively TRBD1 or TRBD2 (6 bases each). This CDR3 comprises 15 residues. With 0 bases removed from V and 5 bases from J, the gap between germline ends came to 14 bases. Germline V CDR1 and CDR2: SGHRS, YFSETQ. This CDR3 reads CASSLVGGSTETQYF. In DNA form, the CDR3 reads TGCGCCAGCAGCTTGGTAGGGGGGTCCACGGAGACCCAGTACTTC.

This clonotype was detected only a few times. The chain uses TRBV9 and TRBJ1-4, with 7 bases matching TRBD1. In germline, CDR1 is SGDLS, CDR2 YYNGEE. This CDR3 is 14 amino acids long. Losses at the gene ends were 2 bases for V and 5 bases for J; bases not matched to a gene: 3. The CDR3 is CASSVPGQNEKLFF. CDR3 DNA sequence: TGTGCCAGCAGCGTCCCGGGACAGAATGAAAAACTGTTTTTT. Full variable domain (remainder filled in from reference TRBV9 and TRBJ1-4): DSGVTQTPKHLITATGQRVTLRCSPRSGDLSVYWYQQSLDQGLQFLIQYYNGEERAKGNILERFSAQQFPDLHSELNLSSLELGDSALYFCASSVPGQNEKLFFGSGTQLSVL.

The rearrangement links TRBV20-1 to TRBJ2-4, with D maybe TRBD1 (6 bases). The length of the CDR3 is 18 residues. Trimming took off 7 bases at V and 5 bases at J, with 30 bases between the two ends. Germline CDR1 is DFQATT and CDR2 is SNEGSKA (reference sequence). DNA of the CDR3: TGCAGTGTATTGGGCTTACACGGAACAGGGAGCACCCAAAACATTCAGTACTTC. The encoded protein is CSVLGLHGTGSTQNIQYF.

This chain uses TRBV6-1 with TRBJ2-7, with a tentative D call TRBD2 (6 bases). The CDR3 consists of 14 residues. V was cut by 8 bases and J by 7 bases, with 21 bases left in between. In germline, CDR1 is MNHNS, CDR2 SASEGT. The CDR3 sequence is CASEMRDPPGEQYF. Written as DNA, the CDR3 is TGTGCCAGCGAAATGCGGGATCCACCGGGGGAGCAGTACTTC.

The chain has TRBV24-1 and TRBJ2-1, with 7 positions matching TRBD2. The CDR3 length is 16 residues. Germline-derived CDR1 and CDR2 are KGHDR and SFDVKD. J lost 2 bases, V lost 4 bases, and 7 bases had no gene match. The CDR3 loop is CATSEVSGRAYNEQFF. The CDR3 bases are TGTGCCACCAGTGAGGTATCTGGGAGGGCCTACAATGAGCAGTTCTTC.

The genes are TRBV12-3 or TRBV12-4 and TRBJ1-6; 7 bases match TRBD1. After removal of 8 bases from V and 7 bases from J, the junction contained 8 bases not matched to a gene. The CDR3 is 14 amino acids. CDR3 in DNA: TGTGCCAGCGGTCCCACAGGGGTAAATTCACCCCTCCACTTT. The encoded protein is CASGPTGVNSPLHF.

The V call is TRBV4-2, the J call TRBJ2-1; TRBD2 is a possible D gene (6 bases). This CDR3 contains 14 residues. CDR1 and CDR2 (germline): LGHNA, YNFKEQ. Trimming took off 5 bases at V and 9 bases at J, with 17 bases between the two ends. The CDR3 reads CASSSNDGSGEQFF. The CDR3 DNA reads as TGTGCCAGCAGCAGCAATGACGGGAGTGGTGAGCAGTTCTTC.

The chain couples TRBV4-2 to TRBJ2-3; 7 positions match TRBD2. The CDR3 has 17 residues. Germline V gene sequence: CDR1 LGHNA, CDR2 YNFKEQ. V lost 1 base, J lost 1 base, and 8 bases stayed unmatched. DNA of the CDR3: TGTGCCAGCAGCCAAGTGGGGGGGGGTGTCGGCACAGATACGCAGTATTTT. Translated, it gives CASSQVGGGVGTDTQYF.

This rearrangement joins TRBV30 to TRBJ2-3; a possible D gene is TRBD2 (6 bases). The V and J ends lost 1 base and 3 bases respectively, with 11 bases between them. The germline CDR1 and CDR2 sequences are GTSNPN and SVGIG (reference sequence). The CDR3 runs to 14 residues. The CDR3 protein is CAWSGYRGTDTQYF. CDR3 DNA: TGTGCCTGGAGTGGATACCGGGGGACAGATACGCAGTATTTT.

V gene TRBV9 combines with J gene TRBJ2-4; 7 bases are shared with TRBD2. The CDR3 runs 15 residues. V shed 1 base, J shed 8 bases, and the junction held 9 bases outside the gene matches. Per the germline V gene, CDR1 is SGDLS and CDR2 is YYNGEE. CDR3: CASSVWGTTADIQYF. In DNA form, the CDR3 reads TGTGCCAGCAGCGTATGGGGGACTACCGCGGACATTCAGTACTTC.

The chain combines TRBV19 with TRBJ2-2; D remains ambiguous. Per germline, CDR1 LNHDA and CDR2 SQIVND (reference sequence). CDR3 length: 12 residues. The V end lost 6 bases, the J end lost 5 bases, and 7 bases lay between the germline ends. This CDR3 reads CASRIKTGELFF. As DNA, the CDR3 is TGTGCCAGTAGGATAAAGACCGGGGAGCTGTTTTTT.

This clonotype was detected a few times. This chain uses TRBV28 with TRBJ2-7; TRBD2 agrees at 9 bases. The germline CDR1 and CDR2 sequences are MDHEN and SYDVKM. The CDR3 contains 14 residues. V shed 5 bases and J 6 bases; nucleotides not matched to a gene: 8. The CDR3: CASSNSGSRSEQYF. As DNA, the CDR3 is TGTGCCAGCAGTAATAGCGGGAGCCGCTCCGAGCAGTACTTC.

The J gene is TRBJ2-3, the V gene TRBV30; D remains ambiguous. Germline CDR1 and CDR2: GTSNPN and SVGIG (reference sequence). V was cut by 1 base and J by 2 bases, with 4 bases left in between. This CDR3 comprises 12 residues. CDR3 in amino acids: CAWSGHTDTQYF. The DNA for the CDR3 is TGTGCCTGGAGTGGGCACACAGATACGCAGTATTTT. Combining the CDR3 with reference TRBV30 and TRBJ2-3 gives the whole variable domain SQTIHQWPATLVQPVGSPLSLECTVEGTSNPNLYWYRQAAGRGLQLLFYSVGIGQISSEVPQNLSASRPQDRQFILSSKKLLLSDSGFYLCAWSGHTDTQYFGPGTRLTVL.

The chain recombines TRBV20-1 with TRBJ1-2; TRBD1 matches at 8 bases. The V and J ends lost 5 bases and 8 bases, in that order; junction bases with no gene match: 13. Germline V CDR1 and CDR2: DFQATT, SNEGSKA (reference sequence). The CDR3 covers 14 residues. The CDR3 spells CSASRTGRSGGYTF. The DNA of the CDR3 is TGCAGTGCTTCACGGACAGGGAGGAGTGGAGGCTACACCTTC.

V gene TRBV4-3 combines with J gene TRBJ2-1; 8 nucleotides align to TRBD1. V lost 0 bases to trimming and J lost 9 bases; unmatched junction nucleotides: 7. Germline assignment: CDR1 LGHNA and CDR2 YSLEER. The CDR3 covers 15 residues. The CDR3, as DNA: TGCGCCAGCAGCCAAGACCGACAGGGGTTCGGTGAGCAGTTCTTC. Translating gives CASSQDRQGFGEQFF.

This chain links TRBV27 with TRBJ2-3; D tentatively reads TRBD1 or TRBD2 (5 bases each). CDR1 MNHEY and CDR2 SMNVEV come from the germline V gene (reference sequence). The CDR3 sequence is 17 residues long. Trimming took 6 bases from V and 2 from J, leaving 21 bases between them. In DNA form, the CDR3 reads TGTGCCAGCAGCCCCCTACGGGACCGACTAACCACAGATACGCAGTATTTT. Protein sequence: CASSPLRDRLTTDTQYF.

The gene calls are TRBV20-1 and TRBJ1-2; no firm D call. There are 10 residues in the CDR3. The V end was cut by 4 bases, the J end by 10 bases, with 10 bases between. Germline V gene data show CDR1 as DFQATT and CDR2 as SNEGSKA (reference sequence). The CDR3 is CSANLDDYTF. CDR3 DNA sequence: TGCAGTGCTAATCTGGATGACTACACCTTC.

The gene calls are TRBV15 and TRBJ1-5; perhaps TRBD1 as D (6 bases). The V and J ends lost 0 bases and 3 bases respectively, with 12 bases between them. Germline assignment: CDR1 LNHNV and CDR2 YYDKDF (reference sequence). This CDR3 is built from 16 residues. The CDR3 spells CATSRDKGHNNQPQHF. CDR3 nucleotide sequence: TGTGCCACCAGCAGAGATAAGGGACACAACAATCAGCCCCAGCATTTT. Together with reference TRBV15 and TRBJ1-5, the CDR3 gives the full variable domain: DAMVIQNPRYQVTQFGKPVTLSCSQTLNHNVMYWYQQKSSQAPKLLFHYYDKDFNNEADTPDNFQSRRPNTSFCFLDIRSPGLGDTAMYLCATSRDKGHNNQPQHFGDGTRLSIL.

This chain connects TRBV6-2 or TRBV6-3 to TRBJ1-1, with D possibly being TRBD1 (6 bases). The V and J ends lost 1 base and 2 bases respectively, with 8 bases between them. Germline V gene data show CDR1 as MNHEY and CDR2 as SVGEGT. The CDR3 has 14 amino acids. CDR3 DNA sequence: TGTGCCAGCAGTTACTTAGGGGGAAACACTGAAGCTTTCTTT. It yields the protein CASSYLGGNTEAFF.

J is TRBJ2-3 and V is TRBV18; 8 nucleotides agree with TRBD1. The CDR3 has 15 amino acids. V lost 3 bases to trimming and J lost 4 bases; unmatched junction nucleotides: 6. CDR1 and CDR2 from the germline V gene are KGHSH and LQKENI. CDR3 bases: TGTGCCAGCTCACCGGACAGGGCAAGTGCAGATACGCAGTATTTT. Translated: CASSPDRASADTQYF. Full variable domain (rest looked up from reference TRBV18 and TRBJ2-3): NAGVMQNPRHLVRRRGQEARLRCSPMKGHSHVYWYRQLPEEGLKFMVYLQKENIIDESGMPKERFSAEFPKEGPSILRIQQVVRGDSAAYFCASSPDRASADTQYFGPGTRLTVL.

This chain connects TRBV5-1 to TRBJ1-4, with D maybe TRBD1 (5 bases). V was shortened by 0 bases and J by 8 bases, with 11 bases between the two germline ends. CDR1 is SGHRS and CDR2 is YFSETQ in the germline V gene. The CDR3 has 14 amino acids. CDR3 nucleotide sequence: TGCGCCAGCAGCTTGGCGGGGGGACGGGAAAAACTGTTTTTT. Translation: CASSLAGGREKLFF.

The chain links TRBV7-3 to TRBJ2-5; D unresolved. Trimming stripped 5 bases from V and 5 bases from J, with 12 bases between. From germline, CDR1 is SGHTA and CDR2 FQGTGA. This CDR3 is 13 amino acids long. Written as DNA, the CDR3 is TGTGCCAGCAGCCGCTCTCGTAGGGAGACCCAGTACTTC. Translation gives CASSRSRRETQYF.

Note on this clonotype: The junction and the germline gene differ at one end; a read error may be behind it. The gene calls are TRBV3-1 and TRBJ2-3; D is perhaps TRBD1 (6 bases). The CDR3 has 13 amino acids. Germline CDR1 reads LGHDT; CDR2 reads YNNKEL (reference sequence). CDR3 loop: CASSRSRGDAQYF. The CDR3 DNA reads TGTGCCAGCAGCCGTTCCAGGGGAGATGCGCAGTATTTT.

The rearrangement links TRBV14 to TRBJ2-7, with TRBD2 identical over 8 bases. In germline, CDR1 is SGHDN, CDR2 FVKESK. The V gene end was trimmed by 1 base and the J gene end by 2 bases; junction bases not matched to a gene: 10. There are 17 residues in the CDR3. The CDR3, as DNA: TGTGCCAGCAGCCAAGTAATAGCGGGGCCTCACCCCTACGAGCAGTACTTC. Its protein is CASSQVIAGPHPYEQYF. Drawing the rest from reference TRBV14 and TRBJ2-7, the complete variable domain is EAGVTQFPSHSVIEKGQTVTLRCDPISGHDNLYWYRRVMGKEIKFLLHFVKESKQDESGMPNNRFLAERTGGTYSTLKVQPAELEDSGVYFCASSQVIAGPHPYEQYFGPGTRLTVT.

This clonotype was recorded a few times. V usage is TRBV7-2 and J usage is TRBJ2-5, with TRBD2 identical over 12 bases. The CDR3 has 15 amino acids. J gave up 9 bases and V 1 base, and 6 bases lay outside the gene matches. Germline V lookup: CDR1 SGHTA, CDR2 FQGNSA. The CDR3 protein is CASSLGLAGGPPQYF. The CDR3 nucleotides read TGTGCCAGCAGCTTAGGGCTAGCGGGAGGGCCGCCCCAGTACTTC.